The 8 T cell receptor beta chains below all came from one sample that was sequenced in a study of T cells in Graves' hyperthyroidism and ophthalmopathy. TCR beta CDR3 sequences were amplified from RNA transcripts. Using the HTBI primer set, a first-round RT-PCR was run on the TCR CDR3. From the multiplex PCR reads, TCRdb called clonotypes with MiXCR, one entry per CDR3 protein. The table lists some 510,000 distinct CDR3 sequences, around 46% of them singletons. Source material: peripheral blood or thyroid tissue (not recorded which). The receptors were sampled from a woman in her late teens or twenties with Graves' hyperthyroidism.

This clonotype was found once. The rearrangement joins TRBV20-1 to TRBJ1-1; tentative D call: TRBD1 (6 bases). The CDR3 runs to 11 residues. Trimming cost V 7 bases and J 2 bases, with 8 bases left between them. Germline V gene data show CDR1 as DFQATT and CDR2 as SNEGSKA (reference sequence). Here the CDR3 reads CSETGNTEAFF. Written as DNA, the CDR3 is TGCAGTGAGACAGGCAACACTGAAGCTTTCTTT.

This clonotype came up a few times. This rearrangement joins TRBV7-8 to TRBJ2-5; D is ambiguous. CDR3 length: 13 residues. Germline V gives CDR1 SGHVS, CDR2 FQNEAQ. V was clipped by 1 base and J by 3 bases, with 6 bases between them. CDR3 DNA sequence: TGTGCCAGCAGCTTAGGACCTAAAGAGACCCAGTACTTC. It codes for CASSLGPKETQYF.

The rearrangement uses TRBV2 and TRBJ1-6, with 8 nucleotides matching TRBD1. This CDR3 has 14 amino acids. Germline V gives CDR1 SNHLY, CDR2 FYNNEI. Unmatched junction bases numbered 5, after V lost 4 bases and J lost 9 bases. DNA for the CDR3: TGTGCCAGCAGTGTCGACAGGGGAAGTTCACCCCTCCACTTT. Translated, it gives CASSVDRGSSPLHF.

Ten or more counts support this clonotype. In DNA form, the CDR3 reads TGCAGTGCTGAGACAGCGGGAGTAGGTTCCTACGAGCAGTACTTC. Residues: CSAETAGVGSYEQYF. V gene TRBV20-1 combines with J gene TRBJ2-7, with TRBD2 matching over 8 bases. The CDR3 spans 15 residues. Trimming cost V 5 bases and J 1 base; bases outside gene matches: 10. Looked up from germline, CDR1 is DFQATT and CDR2 is SNEGSKA (reference sequence).

In this sample, this clonotype turned up once. V usage is TRBV10-3 and J usage is TRBJ1-5; perhaps TRBD1 as D (5 bases). The germline V gene encodes CDR1 ENHRY and CDR2 SYGVKD. CDR3 length equals 12 residues. CDR3 nucleotides: TGTGCTAGGGAGGGGAACAATCAGCCCCAGCATTTT. It is translated as CAREGNNQPQHF.

The V call is TRBV5-1, the J call TRBJ2-1; 9 nucleotides align to TRBD1. The CDR3 spans 16 residues. V lost 0 bases and J lost 4; bases outside the gene matches: 5. Germline V gene sequence: CDR1 SGHRS, CDR2 YFSETQ. This CDR3 is CASSLETGGLYNEQFF. As DNA, the CDR3 is TGCGCCAGCAGCTTGGAAACAGGGGGCCTATACAATGAGCAGTTCTTC.

The gene calls are TRBV6-1 and TRBJ1-6; weak D call: TRBD1 (5 bases). CDR1 MNHNS and CDR2 SASEGT come from the germline V gene. V shed 5 bases and J shed 6 bases, with 14 bases lying between them. CDR3 length equals 15 residues. CDR3 sequence (DNA): TGTGCCAGCAGTACGACAGTCGGGGCTAATTCACCCCTCCACTTT. Translated: CASSTTVGANSPLHF.

The genes are TRBV24-1 and TRBJ2-1, with 10 bases aligning to TRBD1. The CDR3 runs to 13 residues. From germline, CDR1 is KGHDR and CDR2 SFDVKD. After removal of 9 bases from V and 8 bases from J, the junction contained 6 bases not matched to a gene. The CDR3 here is CATVGQGTYEQFF. In nucleotides, the CDR3 is TGTGCCACCGTGGGACAGGGGACGTATGAGCAGTTCTTC.